One sample yielded the 15 T cell receptor beta chains listed below, sequenced in a study of OX40 agonist ivuxolimab in advanced cancers. Generated by immunoSEQ multiplex PCR, the TCRdb table keeps only in-frame clones and is missing some. The repertoire has about 48,000 clones, about 81% of them found once; the top ten carry around 7.1%. The sample was CD4+ or CD8+ T cells sorted from blood, taken in a trial of the OX40 agonist ivuxolimab. Receptors originate from an adult with an advanced solid tumor such as melanoma, head and neck, liver or kidney cancer.

The V call is TRBV10-1, the J call TRBJ2-5; 9 bases map to TRBD1. Germline V gene data show CDR1 as WNHNN and CDR2 as SYGVQD (reference sequence). The CDR3 covers 14 residues. V was clipped by 5 bases and J by 11 bases; unmatched bases: 12. The DNA of the CDR3 is TGCGCCAGCAGTCTACAGGGGGCGTCGGGAGAGCAGTACTTC. Protein product: CASSLQGASGEQYF.

The gene calls are TRBV6-5 and TRBJ2-7; 7 nucleotides agree with TRBD2. The CDR3 runs 15 residues. Germline V gene sequence: CDR1 MNHEY, CDR2 SVGAGI. Trimming removed 2 bases from V and 4 bases from J; junction bases left unmatched: 8. DNA for the CDR3: TGTGCCAGCAGTTACGTGGGAGGGCTTAAATACGAGCAGTACTTC. This gives the protein CASSYVGGLKYEQYF.

This chain uses TRBV4-1 with TRBJ1-3; 11 bases are shared with TRBD1. The CDR3 consists of 15 residues. Germline V gives CDR1 MGHRA, CDR2 YSYEKL. J lost 7 bases, V lost 0 bases, and 2 bases had no gene match. CDR3 region: CASSQDGQGANTIYF. CDR3 sequence (DNA): TGCGCCAGCAGCCAAGACGGACAGGGGGCGAACACCATATATTTT.

Only a few counts were recorded for this clone. The chain employs TRBV7-2 and TRBJ1-2; 8 bases map to TRBD1. Per the germline V gene, CDR1 is SGHTA and CDR2 is FQGNSA. The CDR3 length is 17 residues. Trimming at V came to 1 base and at J to 0 bases, leaving 7 bases not matched to a gene. CDR3 nucleotide sequence: TGTGCCAGCAGCTTAGTGCAACAGGGGGAACCTAACTATGGCTACACCTTC. This codes for CASSLVQQGEPNYGYTF.

V is TRBV6-6 and J is TRBJ1-1, with TRBD1 as a possible D gene (6 bases). Between the trimmed V and J ends, which lost 4 bases and 6 bases, there was a span of 12 bases. This CDR3 spans 13 amino acids. Germline V lookup: CDR1 MNHNY, CDR2 SVGAGI (reference sequence). CDR3 sequence reads: CASSWAGGSEAFF. CDR3 bases: TGTGCCAGCAGTTGGGCGGGGGGCTCTGAAGCTTTCTTT.

Here the CDR3 reads CASSLVSYEQYF. CDR3 bases: TGTGCCAGCAGCTTGGTCTCCTACGAGCAGTACTTC. The chain uses TRBV5-8 and TRBJ2-7; D unresolved. CDR3 length: 12 amino acids. Looked up from germline, CDR1 is SGHTS and CDR2 is YDEGEE. V was cut by 0 bases and J by 0 bases, with 1 base left in between.

As regards this clone: The identical CDR3 is also encoded by other nucleotide sequences in the sample. This chain uses TRBV19 with TRBJ2-1, with 9 bases that match TRBD2. CDR3 length equals 15 residues. The germline V gene has CDR1 LNHDA and CDR2 SQIVND (reference sequence). With 6 bases clipped from V and 0 bases from J, the junction kept 3 bases outside the gene matches. The chain's CDR3 is CASSISGSSYNEQFF. The CDR3 nucleotides are TGTGCCAGTAGCATTAGCGGGAGCTCCTACAATGAGCAGTTCTTC.

The chain is built from TRBV21-1 and TRBJ2-5. With the DNA end fitting TRBJ2-7 better, the J assignment may be wrong. TRBV21-1 is an annotated pseudogene. The CDR3 sequence is 16 residues long. CDR3 coding DNA: TGTGCCAGCAGCAAAGGATACAGGGGACTAAACTACGAGCAGTACTTC. This translates into CASSKGYRGLNYEQYF.

This clone was detected once. The chain carries TRBV12-5 and TRBJ2-7; unclear D gene. CDR3 length equals 13 residues. V was cut by 0 bases and J by 6 bases, with 9 bases left in between. CDR1 is LGHNT and CDR2 is FRNRAP in the germline V gene. CDR3 nucleotide sequence: TGTGCTAGTGGTTTGGTACTCAATAGCGAGCAGTACTTC. This gives the protein CASGLVLNSEQYF.

The gene calls are TRBV27 and TRBJ2-1; D remains unclear. In germline, CDR1 is MNHEY, CDR2 SMNVEV (reference sequence). With 1 base removed from V and 2 bases from J, the gap between germline ends came to 18 bases. This CDR3 contains 18 residues. The CDR3 region is CASSLYGRADLTYNEQFF. CDR3 nucleotide sequence: TGTGCCAGCAGTTTATACGGTCGGGCAGACCTCACCTACAATGAGCAGTTCTTC.

This clone was recorded once. This rearrangement joins TRBV10-3 to TRBJ1-1; the D gene is possibly TRBD1 (5 bases). Germline loops: CDR1 ENHRY, CDR2 SYGVKD. V was pared by 6 bases and J by 11 bases, with 16 bases between. This CDR3 is built from 12 residues. The CDR3 coding sequence is TGTGCCATCAGAGCAGCCGGGGCGTACGCTTTCTTT. It specifies CAIRAAGAYAFF.

This rearrangement joins TRBV10-3 to TRBJ1-5; possible D gene TRBD1, 6 bases. The V end was cut by 2 bases, the J end by 4 bases, with 9 bases between. The CDR3 loop spans 14 amino acids. Germline V gene data show CDR1 as ENHRY and CDR2 as SYGVKD. Written as DNA, the CDR3 is TGTGCCATCAGTGAGGGACAGAAAAATCAGCCCCAGCATTTT. Amino acids: CAISEGQKNQPQHF.

This sequence joins TRBV13 and TRBJ2-1, with D possibly TRBD1 on 8 matching bases. The CDR3 loop spans 13 amino acids. In germline, CDR1 is PRHDT, CDR2 FYEKMQ (reference sequence). V was cut by 5 bases and J by 8 bases, with 13 bases left in between. Here the CDR3 DNA reads TGTGCCAGCAGCCGGACAGGGAGGGATGAGCAGTTCTTC. It specifies CASSRTGRDEQFF.

V gene TRBV11-2 combines with J gene TRBJ1-2, with D hard to call. Trimming removed 5 bases at V and 6 bases at J, with 13 bases between. Germline lookup yields CDR1 SGHAT and CDR2 FQNNGV. The CDR3 spans 13 residues. DNA for the CDR3: TGTGCCAGCAGCCAAGACCCTGCCCATGGCTACACCTTC. Its protein product is CASSQDPAHGYTF. Full variable domain (missing parts from reference TRBV11-2 and TRBJ1-2): EAGVAQSPRYKIIEKRQSVAFWCNPISGHATLYWYQQILGQGPKLLIQFQNNGVVDDSQLPKDRFSAERLKGVDSTLKIQPAKLEDSAVYLCASSQDPAHGYTFGSGTRLTVV.

This chain joins TRBV18 and TRBJ1-2, with 10 bases identical to TRBD1. After removal of 0 bases from V and 5 bases from J, the junction contained 3 bases not matched to a gene. CDR1 is KGHSH and CDR2 is LQKENI in the germline V gene. This CDR3 has 15 residues. Here the CDR3 reads CASSPPDRGHYGYTF. In nucleotides, the CDR3 is TGTGCCAGCTCACCACCTGACAGGGGGCATTATGGCTACACCTTC. Drawing the rest from reference TRBV18 and TRBJ1-2, the complete variable domain is NAGVMQNPRHLVRRRGQEARLRCSPMKGHSHVYWYRQLPEEGLKFMVYLQKENIIDESGMPKERFSAEFPKEGPSILRIQQVVRGDSAAYFCASSPPDRGHYGYTFGSGTRLTVV.